Each of the 13 T cell receptor beta chains below was sequenced from the same sample in a study of cytomegalovirus exposure and HLA in healthy donors. Sequenced by immunoSEQ multiplex PCR; TCRdb stores in-frame clones only, minus some. Counted here are 85,000 to 120,000 clones, about 94% occurring once; the ten biggest clones make up almost 0.9%. The specimen sequenced was PBMCs. The source is a woman aged 18-30 years in good health and CMV-seronegative.

CDR3 DNA: TGTGCCAGCAGTCTAGCGGGAAAGTCCTACGAGCAGTACTTC. Its protein is CASSLAGKSYEQYF. The rearrangement uses TRBV11-2 and TRBJ2-7, with 9 bases fitting TRBD2. The germline CDR1 and CDR2 sequences are SGHAT and FQNNGV. After removal of 6 bases from V and 1 base from J, the junction contained 4 bases not matched to a gene. This CDR3 has 14 amino acids.

This clone has more than one count but fewer than ten. The chain uses TRBV19 and TRBJ1-1; TRBD1 aligns across 11 bases. The CDR3 loop spans 14 amino acids. Germline CDR1 LNHDA, CDR2 SQIVND (reference sequence). The V gene end was trimmed by 5 bases and the J gene end by 6 bases; junction bases not matched to a gene: 5. CDR3 sequence reads: CASSVPGQGAEAFF. DNA of the CDR3: TGTGCCAGTAGTGTACCGGGACAGGGGGCTGAAGCTTTCTTT.

The rearrangement joins TRBV27 to TRBJ2-7; perhaps TRBD1 as D (5 bases). With 8 bases removed from V and 1 base from J, the gap between germline ends came to 15 bases. The CDR3 loop spans 14 amino acids. CDR1 and CDR2 from the germline V gene are MNHEY and SMNVEV (reference sequence). For the CDR3, the DNA is TGTGCCAGCCAAAGGAAAGGGGATTCCTACGAGCAGTACTTC. Its translation is CASQRKGDSYEQYF.

The chain joins TRBV5-8 to TRBJ2-3, with D possibly TRBD2 on 6 matching bases. The length of the CDR3 is 13 residues. V was pared by 4 bases and J by 5 bases, with 11 bases between. Per germline, CDR1 SGHTS and CDR2 YDEGEE. The DNA for the CDR3 is TGTGCCAGCAGCCCCGGGGGAGGAGATACGCAGTATTTT. It is translated as CASSPGGGDTQYF.

The gene calls are TRBV5-4 and TRBJ1-2; possibly TRBD1 for D (6 bases). The CDR3 is 17 amino acids. Trimming shortened V by 4 bases and J by 0 bases, and 19 bases separated the two germline ends. Germline V gene sequence: CDR1 SGHNT, CDR2 YYREEE (reference sequence). CDR3 region: CASSTPGQPLANYGYTF. CDR3 in DNA: TGTGCCAGCAGCACACCGGGACAACCCCTAGCTAACTATGGCTACACCTTC. Full variable domain (outside the CDR3, taken from reference TRBV5-4 and TRBJ1-2): ETGVTQSPTHLIKTRGQQVTLRCSSQSGHNTVSWYQQALGQGPQFIFQYYREEENGRGNFPPRFSGLQFPNYSSELNVNALELDDSALYLCASSTPGQPLANYGYTFGSGTRLTVV.

The chain recombines TRBV18 with TRBJ2-6; possible D gene TRBD1, 6 bases. The CDR3 contains 18 residues. Germline CDR1 and CDR2: KGHSH and LQKENI. Trimming took 3 bases from V and 0 from J, leaving 15 bases between them. As DNA, the CDR3 is TGTGCCAGCTCACCGCCACCGGGACACAACTCTGGGGCCAACGTCCTGACTTTC. Encoded protein: CASSPPPGHNSGANVLTF.

The gene calls are TRBV6-6 and TRBJ1-4; possibly TRBD1 for D (6 bases). The V gene's germline CDR1 is MNHNY and CDR2 SVGAGI (reference sequence). This CDR3 is built from 14 residues. V shed 2 bases and J shed 7 bases, with 11 bases lying between them. CDR3 DNA sequence: TGTGCCAGCAGTTACGGGGGCATCGGTGAAAAACTGTTTTTT. Its translation is CASSYGGIGEKLFF.

The CDR3 here is CASSQIDRPNTEAFF. For the CDR3, the DNA is TGTGCCAGCAGCCAAATAGACAGGCCCAACACTGAAGCTTTCTTT. This chain connects TRBV14 to TRBJ1-1; D perhaps matches TRBD1 (6 bases). Germline CDR1 SGHDN, CDR2 FVKESK. The CDR3 sequence is 15 residues long. Trimming stripped 2 bases from V and 2 bases from J, with 12 bases between.

This chain uses TRBV2 with TRBJ2-1; tentative D call: TRBD2 (5 bases). The germline V gene encodes CDR1 SNHLY and CDR2 FYNNEI. The V end lost 0 bases, the J end lost 7 bases, and 16 bases lay between the germline ends. The CDR3 covers 16 residues. DNA for the CDR3: TGTGCCAGCAGTGAAGCAGGGAGTGGATTTGGGAATGAGCAGTTCTTC. Translating it yields CASSEAGSGFGNEQFF.

The chain links TRBV7-2 to TRBJ2-3; 7 bases map to TRBD2. There are 15 residues in the CDR3. After removal of 4 bases from V and 1 base from J, the junction contained 5 bases not matched to a gene. Germline CDR1 and CDR2: SGHTA and FQGNSA. CDR3 sequence: CASSWVGGGTDTQYF. The CDR3 DNA follows: TGTGCCAGCAGCTGGGTTGGGGGGGGCACAGATACGCAGTATTTT.

This chain links TRBV2 with TRBJ1-5; 7 bases are shared with TRBD1. The CDR3 runs to 17 residues. Germline V lookup: CDR1 SNHLY, CDR2 FYNNEI. V shed 6 bases and J 5 bases; nucleotides not matched to a gene: 16. CDR3 amino acids: CASSESRQGSRYQPQHF. The DNA of the CDR3 is TGTGCCAGCAGCGAATCAAGACAGGGTTCGAGATATCAGCCCCAGCATTTT.

The gene calls are TRBV19 and TRBJ1-1; a weak D match, TRBD1 (6 bases). This CDR3 comprises 13 residues. Germline CDR1 LNHDA, CDR2 SQIVND (reference sequence). The ends were cut back, 7 bases at V and 5 bases at J, with 14 bases in the middle. The CDR3 region is CASMEQGDTEAFF. The CDR3 nucleotides are TGTGCCAGTATGGAACAGGGTGATACTGAAGCTTTCTTT.

The chain employs TRBV28 and TRBJ1-4; 8 nucleotides agree with TRBD1. Trimming at V came to 3 bases and at J to 8 bases, leaving 5 bases not matched to a gene. From germline, CDR1 is MDHEN and CDR2 SYDVKM. The CDR3 runs 14 residues. The CDR3 sequence: CASSFTGGSEKLFF. CDR3 DNA sequence: TGTGCCAGCAGTTTTACAGGGGGAAGCGAAAAACTGTTTTTT.